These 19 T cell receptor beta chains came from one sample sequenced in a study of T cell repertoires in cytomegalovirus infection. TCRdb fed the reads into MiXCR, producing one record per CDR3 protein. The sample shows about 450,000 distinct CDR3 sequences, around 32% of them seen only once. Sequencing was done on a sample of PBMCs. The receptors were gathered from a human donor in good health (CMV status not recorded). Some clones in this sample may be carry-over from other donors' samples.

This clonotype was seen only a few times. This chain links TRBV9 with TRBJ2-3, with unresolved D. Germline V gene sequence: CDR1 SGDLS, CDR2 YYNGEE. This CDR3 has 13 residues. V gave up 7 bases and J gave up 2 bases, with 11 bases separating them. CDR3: CASVPRATDTQYF. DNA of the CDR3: TGTGCCAGCGTCCCACGGGCCACAGATACGCAGTATTTT.

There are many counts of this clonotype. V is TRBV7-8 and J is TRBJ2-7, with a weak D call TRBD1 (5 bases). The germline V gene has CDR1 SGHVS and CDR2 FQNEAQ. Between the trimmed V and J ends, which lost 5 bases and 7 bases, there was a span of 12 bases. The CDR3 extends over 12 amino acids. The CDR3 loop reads CASSHRQTEQYF. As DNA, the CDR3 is TGTGCCAGCAGCCACCGACAGACGGAGCAGTACTTC.

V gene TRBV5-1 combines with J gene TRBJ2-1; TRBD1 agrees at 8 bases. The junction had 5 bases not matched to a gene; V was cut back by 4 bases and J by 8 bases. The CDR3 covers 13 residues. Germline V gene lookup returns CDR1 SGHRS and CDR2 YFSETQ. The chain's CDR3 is CASSLGQGHEQFF. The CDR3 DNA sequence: TGCGCCAGCAGCCTAGGACAGGGTCATGAGCAGTTCTTC.

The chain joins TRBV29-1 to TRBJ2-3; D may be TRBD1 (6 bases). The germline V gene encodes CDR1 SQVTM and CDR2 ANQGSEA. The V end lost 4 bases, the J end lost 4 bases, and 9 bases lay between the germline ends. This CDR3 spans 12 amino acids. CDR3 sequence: CSVVGTSDTQYF. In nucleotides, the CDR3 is TGCAGCGTTGTAGGGACATCAGATACGCAGTATTTT.

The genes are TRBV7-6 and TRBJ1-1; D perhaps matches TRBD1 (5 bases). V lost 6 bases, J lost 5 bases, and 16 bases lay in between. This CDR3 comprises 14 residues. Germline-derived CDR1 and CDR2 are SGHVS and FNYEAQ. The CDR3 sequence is CASRYQEGWTEAFF. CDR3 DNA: TGTGCCAGCAGATACCAGGAGGGGTGGACTGAAGCTTTCTTT.

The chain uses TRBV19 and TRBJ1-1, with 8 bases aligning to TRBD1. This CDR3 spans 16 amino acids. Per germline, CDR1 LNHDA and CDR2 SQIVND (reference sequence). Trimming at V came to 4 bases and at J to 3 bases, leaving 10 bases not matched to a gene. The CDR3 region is CASSNGQGKAYTEAFF. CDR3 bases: TGTGCCAGTAGTAACGGACAGGGTAAGGCGTACACTGAAGCTTTCTTT. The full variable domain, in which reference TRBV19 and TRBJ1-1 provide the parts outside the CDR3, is DGGITQSPKYLFRKEGQNVTLSCEQNLNHDAMYWYRQDPGQGLRLIYYSQIVNDFQKGDIAEGYSVSREKKESFPLTVTSAQKNPTAFYLCASSNGQGKAYTEAFFGQGTRLTVV.

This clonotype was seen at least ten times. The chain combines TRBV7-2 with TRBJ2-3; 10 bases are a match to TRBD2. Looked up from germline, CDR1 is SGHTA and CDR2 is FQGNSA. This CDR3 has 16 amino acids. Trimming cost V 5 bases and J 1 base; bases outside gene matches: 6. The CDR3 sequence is CASSPGLAYRTDTQYF. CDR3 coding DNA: TGTGCCAGCAGCCCGGGACTAGCGTATCGCACAGATACGCAGTATTTT.

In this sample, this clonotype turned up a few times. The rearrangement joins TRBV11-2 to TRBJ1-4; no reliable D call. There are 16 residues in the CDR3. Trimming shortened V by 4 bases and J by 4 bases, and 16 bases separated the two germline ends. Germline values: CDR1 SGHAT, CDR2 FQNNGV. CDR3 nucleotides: TGTGCCAGCAGCTCCGACAAGAAGCAGGTTAATGAAAAACTGTTTTTT. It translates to CASSSDKKQVNEKLFF.

DNA of the CDR3: TGCAGCGTCCGGACAGGCTCGGAAGAGCAGTACTTC. This translates into CSVRTGSEEQYF. This chain connects TRBV29-1 to TRBJ2-7; TRBD1 agrees at 7 bases. V shed 6 bases, J shed 7 bases, and the junction held 9 bases outside the gene matches. CDR3 length: 12 residues. Germline assignment: CDR1 SQVTM and CDR2 ANQGSEA.

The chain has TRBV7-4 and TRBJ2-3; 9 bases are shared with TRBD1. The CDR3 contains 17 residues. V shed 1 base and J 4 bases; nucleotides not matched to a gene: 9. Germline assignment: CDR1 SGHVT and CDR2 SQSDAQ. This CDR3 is CASSLEKDRGISDTQYF. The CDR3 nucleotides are TGTGCCAGCAGCTTAGAGAAGGACAGGGGTATTTCAGATACGCAGTATTTT. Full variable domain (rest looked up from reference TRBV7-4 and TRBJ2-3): GAGVSQSPRYKVAKRGRDVALRCDSISGHVTLYWYRQTLGQGSEVLTYSQSDAQRDKSGRPSGRFSAERPERSVSTLKIQRTEQGDSAVYLCASSLEKDRGISDTQYFGPGTRLTVL.

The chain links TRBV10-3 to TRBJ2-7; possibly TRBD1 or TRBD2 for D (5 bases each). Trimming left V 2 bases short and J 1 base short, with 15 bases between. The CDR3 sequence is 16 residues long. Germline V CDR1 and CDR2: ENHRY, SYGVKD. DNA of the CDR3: TGTGCCATCAGTGAGCGGGGCAGAAAAACTTCCTACGAGCAGTACTTC. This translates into CAISERGRKTSYEQYF.

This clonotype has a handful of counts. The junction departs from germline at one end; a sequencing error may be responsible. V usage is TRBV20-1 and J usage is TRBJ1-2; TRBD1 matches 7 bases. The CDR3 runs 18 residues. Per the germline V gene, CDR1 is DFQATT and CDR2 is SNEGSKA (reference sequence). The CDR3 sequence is CSVQPVSGTAEPNYGYTF. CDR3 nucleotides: TGCAGTGTCCAACCCGTTTCCGGGACAGCCGAACCTAATTATGGCTACACCTTC.

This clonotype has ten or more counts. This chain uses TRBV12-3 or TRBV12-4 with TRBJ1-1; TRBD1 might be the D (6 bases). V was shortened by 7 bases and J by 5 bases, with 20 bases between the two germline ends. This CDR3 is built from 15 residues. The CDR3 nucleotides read TGTGCCAGCATCCTACAGGGTAACAGTGGAACTGAAGCTTTCTTT. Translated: CASILQGNSGTEAFF.

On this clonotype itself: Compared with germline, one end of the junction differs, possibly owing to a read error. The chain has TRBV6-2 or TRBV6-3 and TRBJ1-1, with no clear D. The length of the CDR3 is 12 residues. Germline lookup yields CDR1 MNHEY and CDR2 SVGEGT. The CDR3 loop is CASLAENTEALF. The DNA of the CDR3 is TGTGCCAGCCTTGCGGAGAACACTGAAGCTTTATTT.

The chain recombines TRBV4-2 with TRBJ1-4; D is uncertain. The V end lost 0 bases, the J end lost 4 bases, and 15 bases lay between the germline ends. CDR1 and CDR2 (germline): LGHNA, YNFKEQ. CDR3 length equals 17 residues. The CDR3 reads CASSQEREGSGNEKLFF. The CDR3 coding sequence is TGTGCCAGCAGCCAAGAACGAGAGGGCTCGGGTAATGAAAAACTGTTTTTT.

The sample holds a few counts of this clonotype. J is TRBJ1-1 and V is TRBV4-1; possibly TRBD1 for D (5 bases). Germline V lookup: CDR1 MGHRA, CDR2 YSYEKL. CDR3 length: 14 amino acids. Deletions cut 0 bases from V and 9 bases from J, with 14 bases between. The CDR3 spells CASSQDPAGQKAFF. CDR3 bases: TGCGCCAGCAGCCAAGATCCGGCGGGGCAGAAAGCTTTCTTT.

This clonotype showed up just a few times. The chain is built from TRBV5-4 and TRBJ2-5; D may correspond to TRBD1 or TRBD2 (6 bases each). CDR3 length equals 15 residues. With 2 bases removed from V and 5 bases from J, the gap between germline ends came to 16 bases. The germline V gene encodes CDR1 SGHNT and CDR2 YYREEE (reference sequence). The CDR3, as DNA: TGTGCCAGCAGCTTAGGGGGGCTGCCCGGGGAGACCCAGTACTTC. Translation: CASSLGGLPGETQYF.

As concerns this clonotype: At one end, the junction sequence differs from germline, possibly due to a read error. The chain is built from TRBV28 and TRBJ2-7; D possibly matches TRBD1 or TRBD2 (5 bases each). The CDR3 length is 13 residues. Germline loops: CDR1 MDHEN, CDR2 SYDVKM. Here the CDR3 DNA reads TGTGCCAGCAGTTTACGGGGCCGCTACGTGCAGTACTTC. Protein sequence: CASSLRGRYVQYF. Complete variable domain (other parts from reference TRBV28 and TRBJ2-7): DVKVTQSSRYLVKRTGEKVFLECVQDMDHENMFWYRQDPGLGLRLIYFSYDVKMKEKGDIPEGYSVSREKKERFSLILESASTNQTSMYLCASSLRGRYVQYFGPGTRLTVT.

CDR3 DNA: TGTGCCAGCGTATTGGCGGGGCGCACAGATACGCAGTATTTT. This translates into CASVLAGRTDTQYF. The chain links TRBV7-9 to TRBJ2-3, with a possible D match to TRBD2 (6 bases). V lost 8 bases and J lost 1, with 13 bases in between. The germline gives CDR1 SEHNR, CDR2 FQNEAQ (reference sequence). The CDR3 covers 14 residues.